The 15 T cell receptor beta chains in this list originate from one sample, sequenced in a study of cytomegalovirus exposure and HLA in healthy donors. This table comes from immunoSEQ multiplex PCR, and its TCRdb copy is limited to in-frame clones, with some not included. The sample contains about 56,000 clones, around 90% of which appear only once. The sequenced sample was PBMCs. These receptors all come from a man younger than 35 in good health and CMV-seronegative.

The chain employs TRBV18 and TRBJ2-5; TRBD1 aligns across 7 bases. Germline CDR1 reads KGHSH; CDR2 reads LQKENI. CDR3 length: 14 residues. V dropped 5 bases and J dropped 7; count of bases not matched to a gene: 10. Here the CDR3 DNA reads TGTGCCAGCTCAGCCGGACAGGACACGGGGACCCAGTACTTC. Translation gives CASSAGQDTGTQYF.

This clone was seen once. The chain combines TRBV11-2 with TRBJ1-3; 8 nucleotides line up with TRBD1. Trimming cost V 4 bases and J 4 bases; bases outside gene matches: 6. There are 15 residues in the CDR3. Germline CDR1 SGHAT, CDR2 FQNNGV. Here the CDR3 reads CASSSLQGVGNTIYF. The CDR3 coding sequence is TGTGCCAGCAGCTCATTACAGGGGGTCGGAAACACCATATATTTT.

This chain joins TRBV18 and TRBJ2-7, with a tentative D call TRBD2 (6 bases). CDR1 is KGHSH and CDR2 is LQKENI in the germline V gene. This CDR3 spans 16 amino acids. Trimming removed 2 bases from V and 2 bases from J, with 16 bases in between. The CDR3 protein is CASSPGVASVTYEQYF. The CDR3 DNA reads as TGTGCCAGCTCACCAGGGGTCGCTAGCGTCACCTACGAGCAGTACTTC.

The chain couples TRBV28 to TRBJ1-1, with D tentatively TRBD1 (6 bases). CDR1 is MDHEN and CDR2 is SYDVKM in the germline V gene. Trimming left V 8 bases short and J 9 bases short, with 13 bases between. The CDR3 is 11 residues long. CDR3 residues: CASGFTGKAFF. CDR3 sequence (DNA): TGTGCCAGCGGGTTCACAGGGAAAGCTTTCTTT.

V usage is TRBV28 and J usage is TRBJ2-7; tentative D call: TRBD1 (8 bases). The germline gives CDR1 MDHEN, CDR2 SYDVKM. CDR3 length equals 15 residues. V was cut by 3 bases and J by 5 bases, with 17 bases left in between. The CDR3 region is CASSFEDREGHEQYF. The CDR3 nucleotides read TGTGCCAGCAGTTTCGAGGACAGGGAGGGCCACGAGCAGTACTTC.

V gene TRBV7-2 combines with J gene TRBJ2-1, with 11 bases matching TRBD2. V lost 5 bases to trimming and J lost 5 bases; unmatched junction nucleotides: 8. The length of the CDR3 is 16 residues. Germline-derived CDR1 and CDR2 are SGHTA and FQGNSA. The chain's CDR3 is CASSPFPGLADNEQFF. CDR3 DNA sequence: TGTGCCAGCAGCCCCTTTCCGGGACTAGCGGACAATGAGCAGTTCTTC.

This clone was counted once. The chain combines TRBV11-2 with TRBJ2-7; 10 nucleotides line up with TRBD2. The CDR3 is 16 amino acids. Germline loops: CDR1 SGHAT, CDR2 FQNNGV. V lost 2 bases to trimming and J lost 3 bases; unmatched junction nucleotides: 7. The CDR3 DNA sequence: TGTGCCAGCAGCTTAATGGTGAGCGGGAGGGGCTACGAGCAGTACTTC. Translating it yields CASSLMVSGRGYEQYF.

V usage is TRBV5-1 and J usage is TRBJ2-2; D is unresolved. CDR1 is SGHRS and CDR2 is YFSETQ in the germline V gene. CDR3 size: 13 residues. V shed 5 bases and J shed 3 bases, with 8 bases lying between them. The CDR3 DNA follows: TGCGCCAGCAGTTATGGAGACACCGGGGAGCTGTTTTTT. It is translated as CASSYGDTGELFF.

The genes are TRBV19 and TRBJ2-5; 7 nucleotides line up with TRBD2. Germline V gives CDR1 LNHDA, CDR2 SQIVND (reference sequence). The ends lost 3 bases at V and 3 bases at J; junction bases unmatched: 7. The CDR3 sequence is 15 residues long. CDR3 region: CASSIAAGVKETQYF. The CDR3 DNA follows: TGTGCCAGTAGTATCGCGGCGGGAGTAAAAGAGACCCAGTACTTC.

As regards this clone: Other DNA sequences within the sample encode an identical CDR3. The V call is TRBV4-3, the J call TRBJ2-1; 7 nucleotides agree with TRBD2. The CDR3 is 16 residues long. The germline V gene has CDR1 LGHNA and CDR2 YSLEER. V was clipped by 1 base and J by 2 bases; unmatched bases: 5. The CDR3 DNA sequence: TGCGCCAGCAGCCAAGGTACCAGCGGGACCTACAATGAGCAGTTCTTC. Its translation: CASSQGTSGTYNEQFF.

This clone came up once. The CDR3 DNA is TGTGCCAGCAGCCGGACAGGGGACACTGAAGCTTTCTTT. Its protein product is CASSRTGDTEAFF. The V and J genes are TRBV13 and TRBJ1-1; TRBD1 matches 9 bases. Germline V gene lookup returns CDR1 PRHDT and CDR2 FYEKMQ (reference sequence). The CDR3 length is 13 residues. J lost 3 bases, V lost 5 bases, and 1 base had no gene match.

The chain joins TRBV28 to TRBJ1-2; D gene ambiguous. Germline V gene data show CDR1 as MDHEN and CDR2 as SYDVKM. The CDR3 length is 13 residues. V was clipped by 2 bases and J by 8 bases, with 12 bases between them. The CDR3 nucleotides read TGTGCCAGCAGTTTAATCGTCTCAGGAGGCTACACCTTC. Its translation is CASSLIVSGGYTF.

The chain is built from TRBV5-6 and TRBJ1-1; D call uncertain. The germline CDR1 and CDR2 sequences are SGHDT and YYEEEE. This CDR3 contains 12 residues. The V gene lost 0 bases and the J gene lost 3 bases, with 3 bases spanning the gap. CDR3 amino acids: CASSLAYTEAFF. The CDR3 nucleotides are TGTGCCAGCAGCTTGGCTTACACTGAAGCTTTCTTT.

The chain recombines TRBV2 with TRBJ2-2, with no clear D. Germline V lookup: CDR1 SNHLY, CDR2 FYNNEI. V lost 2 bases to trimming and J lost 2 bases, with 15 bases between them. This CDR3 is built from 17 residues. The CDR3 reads CASSENEAEINTGELFF. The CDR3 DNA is TGTGCCAGCAGTGAAAATGAGGCCGAAATAAACACCGGGGAGCTGTTTTTT.

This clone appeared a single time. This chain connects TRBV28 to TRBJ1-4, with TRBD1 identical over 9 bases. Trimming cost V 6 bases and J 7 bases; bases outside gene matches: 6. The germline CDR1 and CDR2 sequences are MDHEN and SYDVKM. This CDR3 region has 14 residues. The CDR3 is CASRGTGRGEKLFF. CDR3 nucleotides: TGTGCCAGCAGGGGGACAGGGAGGGGTGAAAAACTGTTTTTT.